This TCR beta chain was captured in a study of blood T cell repertoires in COVID-19. About the study: The United States, Italy and Spain were the sources of the acute and convalescent COVID-19 samples.

The CDR3 has 15 residues. V dropped 1 base and J dropped 5; count of bases not matched to a gene: 7. Germline V lookup: CDR1 LNHNV, CDR2 YYDKDF (reference sequence). Original methodology: Reference gene primer amplification gave estimated nucleated cell counts. Profiling relied on immunoSEQ multiplex PCR, and the TCRdb table lists in-frame clones only, not all of them. V, J and clone size derive from that table, while D and trimming were established from the DNA sequence. The sample lists around 300,000 clones, around 86% occurring once. A note on this clone: Other DNA sequences in the sample encode the same CDR3.

The V call is TRBV15, the J call TRBJ1-1; 7 positions match TRBD1. Input material: peripheral blood. The TCR comes from a man between 50 and 59 years old with acute or convalescent COVID-19. Here the CDR3 DNA reads TGTGCCACCAGCAGAGGGAGGGGGCTGGATACTGAAGCTTTCTTT. Its protein product is CATSRGRGLDTEAFF.